This TCR beta chain was found in a study of T cells in Graves' hyperthyroidism and ophthalmopathy. This clonotype was found once. V lost 1 base and J lost 0, with 4 bases in between. The CDR3 extends over 12 amino acids. Per germline, CDR1 SQVTM and CDR2 ANQGSEA. Amplified TCR beta CDR3 regions came from RNA transcripts. Using the HTBI primer set, a first-round RT-PCR was run on the TCR CDR3. TCRdb reanalysed the multiplex PCR reads using MiXCR and keeps one entry per CDR3 protein. The top ten clones hold approximately 15% of a sample with approximately 720,000 distinct CDR3 sequences, roughly a sixth of them seen once.

This sequence joins TRBV29-1 and TRBJ2-7; D gene unclear. The sample consisted of blood. This receptor was identified in a woman between 45 and 60 years old with Graves' hyperthyroidism that later progressed to Graves' ophthalmopathy. The DNA for the CDR3 is TGCAGCGTTGAAGTAAGCTCCTACGAGCAGTACTTC. This codes for CSVEVSSYEQYF.